This entry is about one T cell receptor beta chain. Its antigen is unknown. The sample comes from a study of CD4 T cells in relation to SARS-CoV-2 and coronaviruses. Study outcomes and limitations: The cross-reactivity analysis covered only spike protein, not other viral proteins. According to naive versus memory sequencing, detected responses are memory recall, not newly primed. Each donor contributed either pre-pandemic or post-infection samples, not both.

The CDR3 consists of 14 residues. Germline V CDR1 and CDR2: MNHEY, SVGEGT. Trimming shortened V by 2 bases and J by 1 base, and 8 bases separated the two germline ends. Uncultured naive and memory CD4+ T cells supplied DNA for deep TCR-beta sequencing. TCRdb's table, derived via immunoSEQ multiplex PCR, lists solely in-frame clones and lacks some. This sample yields roughly 61,000 clones, of which approximately 90% are seen a single time; about 1.5% belongs to the top ten. The unexposed donors gave CD4+ T cells in about 2010-2019, prior to COVID-19. The specimen was memory CD4+ T cells from PBMCs. The genes are TRBV6-2 or TRBV6-3 and TRBJ2-5; no clear D gene. The clonotype was recovered from a human donor in good health. The CDR3 region has the DNA TGTGCCAGCAGTTACGGTGGCCTCCAAGAGACCCAGTACTTC. Its protein product is CASSYGGLQETQYF.